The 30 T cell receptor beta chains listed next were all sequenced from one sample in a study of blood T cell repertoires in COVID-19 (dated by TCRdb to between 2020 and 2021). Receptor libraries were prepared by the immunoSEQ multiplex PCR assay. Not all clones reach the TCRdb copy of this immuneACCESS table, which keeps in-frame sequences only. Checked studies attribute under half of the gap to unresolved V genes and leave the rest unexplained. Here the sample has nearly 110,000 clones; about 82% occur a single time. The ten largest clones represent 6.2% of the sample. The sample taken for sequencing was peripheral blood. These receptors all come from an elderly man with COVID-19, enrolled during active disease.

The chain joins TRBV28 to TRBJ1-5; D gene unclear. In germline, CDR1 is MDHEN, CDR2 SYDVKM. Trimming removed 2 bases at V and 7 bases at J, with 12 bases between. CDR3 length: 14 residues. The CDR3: CASSLESGGQPQHF. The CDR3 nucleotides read TGTGCCAGCAGTTTAGAATCGGGAGGGCAGCCCCAGCATTTT.

Written as DNA, the CDR3 is TGTGCCAGCAGCCAAGACGGGAAAATCTGGGACAGGGGGTACACTGAAGCTTTCTTT. Residues: CASSQDGKIWDRGYTEAFF. V and J are TRBV3-1 (or the pseudogene TRBV3-2) and TRBJ1-1; TRBD1 aligns across 11 bases. Trimming cost V 0 bases and J 3 bases; bases outside gene matches: 12. The CDR3 is 19 amino acids. Per the germline V gene, CDR1 is LGHDT and CDR2 is YNNKEL (reference sequence).

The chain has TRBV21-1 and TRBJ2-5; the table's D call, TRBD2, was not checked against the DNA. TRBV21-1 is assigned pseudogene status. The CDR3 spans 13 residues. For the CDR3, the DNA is TGTGCCAGCAGCGGGCGGGGGTGGCCGCCCCAGTACTTC. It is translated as CASSGRGWPPQYF.

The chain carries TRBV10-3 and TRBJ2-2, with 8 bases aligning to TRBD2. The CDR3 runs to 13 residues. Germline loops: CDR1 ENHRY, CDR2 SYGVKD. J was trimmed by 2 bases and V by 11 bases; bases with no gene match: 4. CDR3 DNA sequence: TGTGCCGCCACTAGCGGTAACACCGGGGAGCTGTTTTTT. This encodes CAATSGNTGELFF.

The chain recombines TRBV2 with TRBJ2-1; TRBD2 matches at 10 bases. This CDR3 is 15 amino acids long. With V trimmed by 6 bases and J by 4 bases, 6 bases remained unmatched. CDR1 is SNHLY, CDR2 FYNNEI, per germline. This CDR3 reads CASSSGLAVYNEQFF. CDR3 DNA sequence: TGTGCCAGCAGCTCCGGACTAGCGGTGTACAATGAGCAGTTCTTC.

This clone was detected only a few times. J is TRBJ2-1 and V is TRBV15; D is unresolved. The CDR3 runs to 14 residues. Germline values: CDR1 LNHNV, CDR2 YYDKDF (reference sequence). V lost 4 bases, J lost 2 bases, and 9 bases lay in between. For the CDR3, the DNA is TGTGCCACCAGCAAGAGTTCCCCCTACAATGAGCAGTTCTTC. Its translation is CATSKSSPYNEQFF.

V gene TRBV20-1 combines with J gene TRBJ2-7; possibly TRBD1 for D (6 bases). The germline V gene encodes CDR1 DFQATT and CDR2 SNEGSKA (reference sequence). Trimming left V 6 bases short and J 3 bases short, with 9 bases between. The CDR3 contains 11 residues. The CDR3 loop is CSAYRVYEQYF. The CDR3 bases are TGCAGTGCATACAGGGTCTACGAGCAGTACTTC.

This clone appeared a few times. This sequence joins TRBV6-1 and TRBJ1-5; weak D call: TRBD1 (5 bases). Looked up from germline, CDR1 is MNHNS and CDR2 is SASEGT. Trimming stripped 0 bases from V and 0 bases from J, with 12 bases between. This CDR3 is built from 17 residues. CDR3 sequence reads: CASSEARTRHSNQPQHF. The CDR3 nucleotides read TGTGCCAGCAGTGAAGCGAGGACAAGACATAGCAATCAGCCCCAGCATTTT.

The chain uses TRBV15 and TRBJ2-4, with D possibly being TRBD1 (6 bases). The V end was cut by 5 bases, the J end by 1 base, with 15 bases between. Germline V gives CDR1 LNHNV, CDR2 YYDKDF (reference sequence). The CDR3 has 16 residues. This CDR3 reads CATSDTTGTAKNIQYF. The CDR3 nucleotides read TGTGCCACCAGCGATACGACAGGAACTGCCAAAAACATTCAGTACTTC.

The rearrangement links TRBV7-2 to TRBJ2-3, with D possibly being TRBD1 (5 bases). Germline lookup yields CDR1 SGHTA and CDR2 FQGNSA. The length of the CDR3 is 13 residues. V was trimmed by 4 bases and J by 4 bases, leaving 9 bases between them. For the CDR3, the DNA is TGTGCCAGCAGCTCAGACAGACCAGATACGCAGTATTTT. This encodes CASSSDRPDTQYF.

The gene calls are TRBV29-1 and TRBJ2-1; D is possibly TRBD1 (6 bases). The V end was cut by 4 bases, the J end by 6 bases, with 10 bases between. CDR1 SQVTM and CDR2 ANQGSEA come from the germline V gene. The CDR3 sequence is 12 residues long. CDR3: CSVVHRANEQFF. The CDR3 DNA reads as TGCAGCGTTGTGCACAGGGCCAATGAGCAGTTCTTC.

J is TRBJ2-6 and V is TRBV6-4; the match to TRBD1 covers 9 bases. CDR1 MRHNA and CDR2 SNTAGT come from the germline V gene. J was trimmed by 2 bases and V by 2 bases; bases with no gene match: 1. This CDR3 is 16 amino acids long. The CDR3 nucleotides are TGTGCCAGCAGTGACGGGACAGGGACTGGGGCCAACGTCCTGACTTTC. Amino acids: CASSDGTGTGANVLTF.

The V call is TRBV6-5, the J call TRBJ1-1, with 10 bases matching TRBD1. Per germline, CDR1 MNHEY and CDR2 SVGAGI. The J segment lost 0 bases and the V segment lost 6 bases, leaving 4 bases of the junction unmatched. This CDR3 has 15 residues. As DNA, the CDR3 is TGTGCCAGCAGGGACAGGGGGGCGATGAACACTGAAGCTTTCTTT. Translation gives CASRDRGAMNTEAFF.

The CDR3 here is CASSLGGQGEAFF. The CDR3 DNA follows: TGTGCCAGCAGTTTAGGAGGGCAGGGCGAAGCTTTCTTT. The chain joins TRBV27 to TRBJ1-1; possible D gene TRBD1, 5 bases. In germline, CDR1 is MNHEY, CDR2 SMNVEV (reference sequence). The CDR3 length is 13 residues. V was trimmed by 2 bases and J by 8 bases, leaving 12 bases between them.

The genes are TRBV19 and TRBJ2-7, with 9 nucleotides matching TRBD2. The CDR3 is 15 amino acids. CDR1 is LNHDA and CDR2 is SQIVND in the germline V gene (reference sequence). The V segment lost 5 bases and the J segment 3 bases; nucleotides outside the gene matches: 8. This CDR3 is CASSPPGLAFYEQYF. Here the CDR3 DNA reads TGTGCCAGTAGTCCCCCGGGACTAGCCTTCTACGAGCAGTACTTC. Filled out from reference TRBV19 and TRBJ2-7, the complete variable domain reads DGGITQSPKYLFRKEGQNVTLSCEQNLNHDAMYWYRQDPGQGLRLIYYSQIVNDFQKGDIAEGYSVSREKKESFPLTVTSAQKNPTAFYLCASSPPGLAFYEQYFGPGTRLTVT.

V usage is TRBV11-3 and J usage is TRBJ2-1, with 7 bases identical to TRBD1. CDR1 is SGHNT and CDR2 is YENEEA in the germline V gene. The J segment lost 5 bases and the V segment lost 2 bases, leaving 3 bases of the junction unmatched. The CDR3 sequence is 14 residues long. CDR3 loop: CASSLRGLHNEQFF. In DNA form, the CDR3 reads TGTGCCAGCAGCTTAAGGGGGCTTCACAATGAGCAGTTCTTC. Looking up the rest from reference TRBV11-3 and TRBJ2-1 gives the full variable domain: EAGVVQSPRYKIIEKKQPVAFWCNPISGHNTLYWYLQNLGQGPELLIRYENEEAVDDSQLPKDRFSAERLKGVDSTLKIQPAELGDSAVYLCASSLRGLHNEQFFGPGTRLTVL.

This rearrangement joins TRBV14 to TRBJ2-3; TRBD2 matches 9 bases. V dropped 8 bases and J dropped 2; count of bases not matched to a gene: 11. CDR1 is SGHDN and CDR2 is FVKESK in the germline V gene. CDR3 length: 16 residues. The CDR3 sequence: CASQEVSGRPTDTQYF. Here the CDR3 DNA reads TGTGCCAGCCAGGAAGTGAGCGGGAGGCCCACAGATACGCAGTATTTT.

Here the CDR3 reads CASSFGGASNQPQHF. For the CDR3, the DNA is TGTGCCAGCAGTTTCGGAGGGGCGAGCAATCAGCCCCAGCATTTT. The J gene is TRBJ1-5, the V gene TRBV6-2 or TRBV6-3; a weak D match, TRBD1 (5 bases). CDR1 is MNHEY, CDR2 SVGEGT, per germline. V lost 4 bases to trimming and J lost 1 base, with 11 bases between them. This CDR3 comprises 15 residues.

This CDR3 is CAISGGDGYSTDTQYF. CDR3 coding DNA: TGTGCCATCAGTGGGGGAGACGGATACAGCACAGATACGCAGTATTTT. The V call is TRBV10-3, the J call TRBJ2-3, with D possibly matching TRBD2 (5 bases). The CDR3 is made up of 16 amino acids. The V end was cut by 4 bases, the J end by 0 bases, with 14 bases between. From germline, CDR1 is ENHRY and CDR2 SYGVKD.

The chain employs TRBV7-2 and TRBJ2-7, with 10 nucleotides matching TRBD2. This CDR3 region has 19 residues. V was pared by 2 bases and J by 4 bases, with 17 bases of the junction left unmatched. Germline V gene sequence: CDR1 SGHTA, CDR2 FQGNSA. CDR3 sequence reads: CASSLMVLRTSGGPYEQYF. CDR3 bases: TGTGCCAGCAGCTTAATGGTTTTAAGGACTAGCGGTGGCCCTTACGAGCAGTACTTC.

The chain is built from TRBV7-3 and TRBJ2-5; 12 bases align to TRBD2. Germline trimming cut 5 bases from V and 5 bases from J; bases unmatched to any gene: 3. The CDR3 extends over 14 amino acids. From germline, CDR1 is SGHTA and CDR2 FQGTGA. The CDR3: CASSPSGRDETQYF. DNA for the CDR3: TGTGCCAGCAGCCCTAGCGGGAGGGATGAGACCCAGTACTTC.

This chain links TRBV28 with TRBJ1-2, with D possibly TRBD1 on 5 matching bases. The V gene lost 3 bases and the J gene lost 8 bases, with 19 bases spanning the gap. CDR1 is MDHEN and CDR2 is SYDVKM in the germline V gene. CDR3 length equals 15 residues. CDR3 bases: TGTGCCAGCAGTTTTGCGTTCAGGGCGACCCTCGGCTACACCTTC. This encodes CASSFAFRATLGYTF.

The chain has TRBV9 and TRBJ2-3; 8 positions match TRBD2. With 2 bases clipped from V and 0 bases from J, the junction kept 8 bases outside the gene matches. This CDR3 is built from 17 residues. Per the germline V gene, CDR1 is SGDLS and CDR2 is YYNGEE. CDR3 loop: CASSVLSGGPSTDTQYF. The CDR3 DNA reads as TGTGCCAGCAGCGTTCTATCGGGAGGGCCAAGCACAGATACGCAGTATTTT.

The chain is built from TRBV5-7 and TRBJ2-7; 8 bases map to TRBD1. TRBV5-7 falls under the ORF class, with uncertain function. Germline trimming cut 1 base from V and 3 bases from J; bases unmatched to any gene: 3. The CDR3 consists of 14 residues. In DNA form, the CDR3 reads TGTGCCAGCAGCTTGCCCGGGACAGGCTACGAGCAGTACTTC. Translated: CASSLPGTGYEQYF.

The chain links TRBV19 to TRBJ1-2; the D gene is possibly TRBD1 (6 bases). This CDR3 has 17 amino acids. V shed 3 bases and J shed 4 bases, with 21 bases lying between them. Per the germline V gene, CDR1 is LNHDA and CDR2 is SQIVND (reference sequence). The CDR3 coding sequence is TGTGCCAGTAGTATTTGGGGGGGGCGACAGACCTCCTATGGCTACACCTTC. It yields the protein CASSIWGGRQTSYGYTF.

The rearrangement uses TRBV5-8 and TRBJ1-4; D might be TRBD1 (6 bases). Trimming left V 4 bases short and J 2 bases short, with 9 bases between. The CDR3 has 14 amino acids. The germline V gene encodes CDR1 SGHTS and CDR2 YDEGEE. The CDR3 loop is CASSPDSTNEKLFF. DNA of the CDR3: TGTGCCAGCAGCCCGGACAGCACTAATGAAAAACTGTTTTTT.

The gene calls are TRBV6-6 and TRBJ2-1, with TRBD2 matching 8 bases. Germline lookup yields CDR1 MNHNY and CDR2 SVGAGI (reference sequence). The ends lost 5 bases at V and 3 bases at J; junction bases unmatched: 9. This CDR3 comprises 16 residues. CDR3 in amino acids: CASSPDPSGRYNEQFF. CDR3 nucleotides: TGTGCCAGCAGTCCAGACCCTAGCGGGCGCTACAATGAGCAGTTCTTC.

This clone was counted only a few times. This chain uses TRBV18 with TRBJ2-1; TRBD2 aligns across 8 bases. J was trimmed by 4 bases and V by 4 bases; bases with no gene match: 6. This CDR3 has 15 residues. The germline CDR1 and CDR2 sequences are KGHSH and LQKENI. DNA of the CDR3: TGTGCCAGCTCACTTGCGGGAGGTCCATACAATGAGCAGTTCTTC. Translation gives CASSLAGGPYNEQFF.

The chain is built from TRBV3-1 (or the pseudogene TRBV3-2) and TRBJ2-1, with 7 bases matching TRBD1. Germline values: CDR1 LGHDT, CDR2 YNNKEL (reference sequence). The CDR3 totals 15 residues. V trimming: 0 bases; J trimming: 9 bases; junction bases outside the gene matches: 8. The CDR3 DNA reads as TGTGCCAGCAGCCAAGATTGGGACAGTCATTCTGAGCAGTTCTTC. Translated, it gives CASSQDWDSHSEQFF.

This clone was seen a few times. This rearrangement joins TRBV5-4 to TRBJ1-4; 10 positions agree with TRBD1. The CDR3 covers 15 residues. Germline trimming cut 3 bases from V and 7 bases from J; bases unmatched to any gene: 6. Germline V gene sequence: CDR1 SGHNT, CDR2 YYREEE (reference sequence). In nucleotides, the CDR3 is TGTGCCAGCAGCTCCTCGACAGGGGGCTTTGAAAAACTGTTTTTT. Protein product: CASSSSTGGFEKLFF.